The T cell receptor beta chain under discussion was sequenced for a study of beta chain features in type 1 diabetes. Study observations and caveats: Researchers cautioned that cDNA sequencing could over-represent cells with high TCR expression. The study found fewer insertions and more deletions at VDJ junctions in type 1 diabetes patients.

Sequenced material consisted of expressed TCRB transcripts (all of the isolated RNA was reverse transcribed). TCRdb keeps only in-frame clones here, not all; method: immunoSEQ multiplex PCR. The sample records 400,000 to 550,000 clones, more than 9.5% being singletons. About this clone itself: Its antigen is as yet unknown.

The receptor was isolated from a young woman in good health. Input material: naive CD4+ T cells from blood.

The chain's CDR3 is CASLGQTNTEAFF. Here the CDR3 DNA reads TGTGCCAGCCTGGGACAAACGAACACTGAAGCTTTCTTT. The chain joins TRBV19 to TRBJ1-1; TRBD1 might be the D (6 bases). Trimming stripped 9 bases from V and 1 base from J, with 12 bases between. Germline values: CDR1 LNHDA, CDR2 SQIVND (reference sequence). This CDR3 has 13 amino acids.